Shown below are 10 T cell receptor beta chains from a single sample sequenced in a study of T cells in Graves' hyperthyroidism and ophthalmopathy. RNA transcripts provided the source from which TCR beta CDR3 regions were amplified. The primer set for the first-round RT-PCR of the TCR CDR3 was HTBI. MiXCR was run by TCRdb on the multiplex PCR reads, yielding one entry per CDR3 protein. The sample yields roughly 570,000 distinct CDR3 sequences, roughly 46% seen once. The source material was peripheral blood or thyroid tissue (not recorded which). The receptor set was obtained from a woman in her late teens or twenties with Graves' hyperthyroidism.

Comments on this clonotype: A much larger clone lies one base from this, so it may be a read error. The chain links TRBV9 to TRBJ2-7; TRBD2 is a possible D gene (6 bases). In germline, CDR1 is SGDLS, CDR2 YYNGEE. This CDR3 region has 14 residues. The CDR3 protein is CASSGGDRDYGQYF. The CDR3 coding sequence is TGTGCCAGCAGCGGCGGGGATCGAGACTACGGGCAGTACTTC.

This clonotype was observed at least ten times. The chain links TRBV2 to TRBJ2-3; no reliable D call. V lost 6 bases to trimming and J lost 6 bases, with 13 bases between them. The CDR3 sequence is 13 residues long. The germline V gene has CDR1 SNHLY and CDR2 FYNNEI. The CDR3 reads CASRGLPSDTQYF. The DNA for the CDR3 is TGTGCCAGCAGGGGTCTACCCTCCGATACGCAGTATTTT.

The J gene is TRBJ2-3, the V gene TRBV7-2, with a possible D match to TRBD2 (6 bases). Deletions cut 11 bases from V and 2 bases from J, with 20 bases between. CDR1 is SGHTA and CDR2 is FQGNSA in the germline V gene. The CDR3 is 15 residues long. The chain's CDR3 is CALQGRRGHTDTQYF. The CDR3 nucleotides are TGTGCCCTCCAAGGGAGGAGGGGTCACACAGATACGCAGTATTTT. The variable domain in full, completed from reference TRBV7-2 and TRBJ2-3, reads GAGVSQSPSNKVTEKGKDVELRCDPISGHTALYWYRQSLGQGLEFLIYFQGNSAPDKSGLPSDRFSAERTGGSVSTLTIQRTQQEDSAVYLCALQGRRGHTDTQYFGPGTRLTVL.

CDR3 nucleotide sequence: TGTGCCAGCAGTGATCCTCGACTAGCGGGACCCAATGAGCAGTTCTTC. It encodes CASSDPRLAGPNEQFF. The chain employs TRBV7-3 and TRBJ2-1; 11 bases line up with TRBD2. Losses at the gene ends were 6 bases for V and 6 bases for J; bases not matched to a gene: 10. The germline gives CDR1 SGHTA, CDR2 FQGTGA. CDR3 size: 16 residues.

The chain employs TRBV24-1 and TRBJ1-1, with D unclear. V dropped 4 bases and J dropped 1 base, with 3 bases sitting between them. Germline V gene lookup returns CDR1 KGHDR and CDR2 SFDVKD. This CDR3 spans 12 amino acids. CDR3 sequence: CATSEKNTEAFF. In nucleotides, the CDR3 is TGTGCCACCAGTGAGAAGAACACTGAAGCTTTCTTT.

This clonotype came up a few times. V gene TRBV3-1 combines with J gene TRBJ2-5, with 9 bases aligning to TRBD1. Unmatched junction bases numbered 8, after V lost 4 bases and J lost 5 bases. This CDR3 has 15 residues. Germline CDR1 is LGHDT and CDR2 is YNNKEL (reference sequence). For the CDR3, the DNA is TGTGCCAGCAGCCTAACAATGACAGGGGGGGAGACCCAGTACTTC. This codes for CASSLTMTGGETQYF.

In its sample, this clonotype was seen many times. In DNA, the CDR3 is TGTGCCATCAGTGAGGCAGGGGCCTCTGAAGCTTTCTTT. Protein product: CAISEAGASEAFF. The chain has TRBV10-3 and TRBJ1-1, with D perhaps matching TRBD1 (6 bases). V dropped 2 bases and J dropped 6 bases, with 10 bases sitting between them. CDR1 is ENHRY and CDR2 is SYGVKD in the germline V gene. The CDR3 spans 13 residues.

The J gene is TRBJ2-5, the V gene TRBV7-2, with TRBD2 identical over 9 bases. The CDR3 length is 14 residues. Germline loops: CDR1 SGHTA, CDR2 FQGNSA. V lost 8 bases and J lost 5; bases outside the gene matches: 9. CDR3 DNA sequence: TGTGCCAGCCTGCTAGCGGGGCTTATGGAGACCCAGTACTTC. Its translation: CASLLAGLMETQYF. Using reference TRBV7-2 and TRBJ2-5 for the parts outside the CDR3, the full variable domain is GAGVSQSPSNKVTEKGKDVELRCDPISGHTALYWYRQSLGQGLEFLIYFQGNSAPDKSGLPSDRFSAERTGGSVSTLTIQRTQQEDSAVYLCASLLAGLMETQYFGPGTRLLVL.

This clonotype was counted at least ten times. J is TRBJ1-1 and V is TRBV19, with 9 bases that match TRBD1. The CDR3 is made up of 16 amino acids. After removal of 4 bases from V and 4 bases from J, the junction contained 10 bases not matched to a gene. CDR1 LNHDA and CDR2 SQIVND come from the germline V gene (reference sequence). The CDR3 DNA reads TGTGCCAGTAGTAAACTCCTCGGACAGGGGACCACTGAAGCTTTCTTT. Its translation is CASSKLLGQGTTEAFF.

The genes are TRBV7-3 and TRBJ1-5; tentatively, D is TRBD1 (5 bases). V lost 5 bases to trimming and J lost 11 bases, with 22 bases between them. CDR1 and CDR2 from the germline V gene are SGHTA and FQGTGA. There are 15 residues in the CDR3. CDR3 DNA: TGTGCCAGCAGCCGCGGGGCGACCGGGCAAGAGACCCAGCATTTT. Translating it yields CASSRGATGQETQHF.